The T cell receptor beta chain under discussion was sequenced for a study of OX40 agonist ivuxolimab in advanced cancers. The data were produced by immunoSEQ multiplex PCR, yet TCRdb's version contains in-frame clones alone and is incomplete. The repertoire consists of approximately 69,000 clones, with over 90% occurring once and the leading ten covering around a sixth. The germline V gene has CDR1 SGHAT and CDR2 FQNNGV. The CDR3 consists of 15 residues. V lost 6 bases, J lost 8 bases, and 8 bases stayed unmatched. This rearrangement joins TRBV11-2 to TRBJ1-4, with 11 bases that match TRBD1. The material sequenced was CD4+ or CD8+ T cells sorted from blood, taken in a trial of the OX40 agonist ivuxolimab. This sequence originates from an adult with an advanced solid tumor such as melanoma, head and neck, liver or kidney cancer. CDR3 residues: CASRQGQGAREKLFF. CDR3 sequence (DNA): TGTGCCAGCAGACAAGGACAGGGGGCGAGGGAAAAACTGTTTTTT.